These 17 T cell receptor beta chains came from one sample sequenced in a study of T cell repertoires in aging, cancer and after chemotherapy. The template was genomic DNA from peripheral blood, not RNA. TRB rearrangements spanning V, D and J were amplified using mixed TRB-A/B primers. TCRdb re-analysed the multiplex PCR reads in MiXCR, keeping a single row per CDR3 protein. The data show 4,000 to 5,000 distinct CDR3 sequences, about 26% seen once. Input material: blood. The origin of the receptors is a human donor with a blood cancer.

The chain employs TRBV5-6 and TRBJ1-2, with D perhaps TRBD1 (6 bases). The CDR3 extends over 15 amino acids. Looked up from germline, CDR1 is SGHDT and CDR2 is YYEEEE. V was trimmed by 1 base and J by 4 bases, leaving 14 bases between them. In DNA form, the CDR3 reads TGTGCCAGCAGCTTGAAGTCAGGGGCAAGCTATGGCTACACCTTC. It encodes CASSLKSGASYGYTF.

The chain uses TRBV30 and TRBJ1-2; a possible D gene is TRBD1 (5 bases). With 4 bases removed from V and 4 bases from J, the gap between germline ends came to 16 bases. Germline V gives CDR1 GTSNPN, CDR2 SVGIG (reference sequence). The length of the CDR3 is 14 residues. CDR3 nucleotides: TGTGCCTGGACCCCCAGGGTTGTTGGCTATGGCTACACCTTC. Encoded protein: CAWTPRVVGYGYTF.

Sample share makes this clonotype medium-sized (0.01 to 0.1%). The chain links TRBV30 to TRBJ1-5; D is uncertain. This CDR3 has 15 residues. Between the trimmed V and J ends, which lost 1 base and 0 bases, there was a span of 10 bases. Germline values: CDR1 GTSNPN, CDR2 SVGIG (reference sequence). The chain's CDR3 is CAWSAGTGSNQPQHF. The CDR3 DNA reads TGTGCCTGGAGTGCAGGCACGGGTAGCAATCAGCCCCAGCATTTT.

The CDR3 DNA sequence: TGTGCCAGCTCAGTGGAATTAAACACCATATATTTT. Protein: CASSVELNTIYF. The V and J genes are TRBV18 and TRBJ1-3; no clear D. Germline V gene sequence: CDR1 KGHSH, CDR2 LQKENI. The CDR3 sequence is 12 residues long. V was shortened by 5 bases and J by 6 bases, with 8 bases between the two germline ends.

This sequence joins TRBV5-1 and TRBJ2-3; D might be TRBD1 (6 bases). Germline lookup yields CDR1 SGHRS and CDR2 YFSETQ. The CDR3 runs 14 residues. Trimming left V 4 bases short and J 2 bases short, with 11 bases between. The CDR3 here is CASSRTVTTDTQYF. CDR3 coding DNA: TGCGCCAGCAGCCGGACAGTGACCACAGATACGCAGTATTTT.

This clonotype was recorded a few times. J is TRBJ2-5 and V is TRBV12-3 or TRBV12-4; D may be TRBD1 or TRBD2 (5 bases each). V dropped 7 bases and J dropped 5 bases, with 17 bases sitting between them. CDR3 length: 14 residues. CDR3 DNA sequence: TGTGCCAGCACGGTTCTGCAGGGCGGGGAGACCCAGTACTTC. Amino acid sequence: CASTVLQGGETQYF.

This clonotype appeared a few times. The chain is built from TRBV4-2 and TRBJ1-1; no reliable D call. The V end lost 0 bases, the J end lost 1 base, and 15 bases lay between the germline ends. CDR3 length: 17 amino acids. Germline lookup yields CDR1 LGHNA and CDR2 YNFKEQ. CDR3 amino acids: CASSQDVDQAPNTEAFF. In nucleotides, the CDR3 is TGTGCCAGCAGCCAAGACGTCGATCAGGCGCCGAACACTGAAGCTTTCTTT.

This chain uses TRBV20-1 with TRBJ1-5; the D is unclear. Trimming took 4 bases from V and 1 from J, leaving 8 bases between them. The CDR3 runs 13 residues. Germline values: CDR1 DFQATT, CDR2 SNEGSKA (reference sequence). The CDR3 sequence: CSAKEDSNQPQHF. CDR3 nucleotide sequence: TGCAGTGCTAAAGAGGACAGCAATCAGCCCCAGCATTTT.

The chain links TRBV5-5 to TRBJ1-3; 7 bases line up with TRBD1. J was trimmed by 0 bases and V by 0 bases; bases with no gene match: 12. This CDR3 spans 19 amino acids. CDR1 is SGHKS, CDR2 YYEKEE, per germline (reference sequence). CDR3: CASSLALAGGPFSGNTIYF. CDR3 nucleotide sequence: TGTGCCAGCAGCTTGGCACTGGCAGGGGGACCCTTCTCTGGAAACACCATATATTTT.

This clonotype is labeled hyperexpanded. The chain joins TRBV29-1 to TRBJ2-3; 8 nucleotides line up with TRBD2. J gave up 5 bases and V 5 bases, and 0 bases lay outside the gene matches. Germline values: CDR1 SQVTM, CDR2 ANQGSEA. This CDR3 spans 11 amino acids. CDR3 loop: CSVRGGDTQYF. CDR3 in DNA: TGCAGCGTTCGGGGGGGAGATACGCAGTATTTT.

There are a few counts of this clonotype. This chain's CDR3 is CASSRQGRDTGELFF. CDR3 nucleotides: TGTGCCAGCAGCCGACAGGGTCGAGACACCGGGGAGCTGTTTTTT. The chain has TRBV11-3 and TRBJ2-2; TRBD1 matches at 7 bases. The CDR3 sequence is 15 residues long. Germline V gene sequence: CDR1 SGHNT, CDR2 YENEEA. V lost 5 bases and J lost 3; bases outside the gene matches: 6.

The V gene is TRBV19, the J gene TRBJ1-6; no clear D. CDR1 is LNHDA, CDR2 SQIVND, per germline (reference sequence). This CDR3 contains 16 residues. Between the trimmed V and J ends, which lost 0 bases and 7 bases, there was a span of 13 bases. The CDR3, as DNA: TGTGCCAGTAGTATAGATAACTACAAGATGAATTCACCCCTCCACTTT. Translation: CASSIDNYKMNSPLHF.

This clonotype was seen only a few times. The chain combines TRBV27 with TRBJ1-5, with TRBD1 as a possible D gene (5 bases). The CDR3 is 18 residues long. V shed 1 base and J shed 3 bases, with 19 bases lying between them. CDR1 MNHEY and CDR2 SMNVEV come from the germline V gene (reference sequence). DNA of the CDR3: TGTGCCAGCAGTTTATGGGCCCACGGGGGGGACCACAATCAGCCCCAGCATTTT. As protein: CASSLWAHGGDHNQPQHF.

The genes are TRBV11-3 and TRBJ2-1; 8 nucleotides line up with TRBD2. This CDR3 has 15 residues. The germline CDR1 and CDR2 sequences are SGHNT and YENEEA. J gave up 5 bases and V 4 bases, and 7 bases lay outside the gene matches. The chain's CDR3 is CASSSPRGGDNEQFF. The CDR3 coding sequence is TGTGCCAGCAGCTCCCCCCGGGGGGGGGACAATGAGCAGTTCTTC. Full variable domain (rest looked up from reference TRBV11-3 and TRBJ2-1): EAGVVQSPRYKIIEKKQPVAFWCNPISGHNTLYWYLQNLGQGPELLIRYENEEAVDDSQLPKDRFSAERLKGVDSTLKIQPAELGDSAVYLCASSSPRGGDNEQFFGPGTRLTVL.

V usage is TRBV6-5 and J usage is TRBJ1-2; 7 bases agree with TRBD1. The CDR3 spans 14 residues. With V trimmed by 2 bases and J by 7 bases, 7 bases remained unmatched. Germline V CDR1 and CDR2: MNHEY, SVGAGI. CDR3: CASSYEGRGGGYTF. CDR3 nucleotide sequence: TGTGCCAGCAGTTACGAGGGCAGGGGGGGTGGCTACACCTTC.

This clonotype ranks as medium-sized. The gene calls are TRBV5-4 and TRBJ2-2; D call uncertain. V was clipped by 3 bases and J by 0 bases, with 9 bases between them. The CDR3 extends over 15 amino acids. From germline, CDR1 is SGHNT and CDR2 YYREEE (reference sequence). CDR3 amino acids: CASSSTLPNTGELFF. The CDR3 nucleotides read TGTGCCAGCAGCTCGACCCTCCCGAACACCGGGGAGCTGTTTTTT.

V and J are TRBV18 and TRBJ2-7, with 8 bases matching TRBD2. The CDR3 extends over 14 amino acids. V lost 2 bases, J lost 3 bases, and 3 bases stayed unmatched. Germline CDR1 is KGHSH and CDR2 is LQKENI. This chain's CDR3 is CASSPTGTSYEQYF. The CDR3 coding sequence is TGTGCCAGCTCACCAACCGGGACTAGCTACGAGCAGTACTTC.